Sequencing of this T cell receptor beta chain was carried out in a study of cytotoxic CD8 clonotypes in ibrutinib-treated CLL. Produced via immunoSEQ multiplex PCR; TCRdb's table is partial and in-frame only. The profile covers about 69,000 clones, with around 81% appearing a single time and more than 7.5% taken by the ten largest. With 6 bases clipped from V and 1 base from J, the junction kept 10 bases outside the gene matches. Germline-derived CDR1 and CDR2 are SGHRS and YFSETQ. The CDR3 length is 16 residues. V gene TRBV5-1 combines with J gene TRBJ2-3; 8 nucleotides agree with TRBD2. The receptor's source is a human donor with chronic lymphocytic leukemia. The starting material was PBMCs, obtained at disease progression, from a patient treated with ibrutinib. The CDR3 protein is CASTPRGDRGTDTQYF. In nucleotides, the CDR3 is TGCGCCAGCACCCCGCGGGGGGATAGAGGCACAGATACGCAGTATTTT.